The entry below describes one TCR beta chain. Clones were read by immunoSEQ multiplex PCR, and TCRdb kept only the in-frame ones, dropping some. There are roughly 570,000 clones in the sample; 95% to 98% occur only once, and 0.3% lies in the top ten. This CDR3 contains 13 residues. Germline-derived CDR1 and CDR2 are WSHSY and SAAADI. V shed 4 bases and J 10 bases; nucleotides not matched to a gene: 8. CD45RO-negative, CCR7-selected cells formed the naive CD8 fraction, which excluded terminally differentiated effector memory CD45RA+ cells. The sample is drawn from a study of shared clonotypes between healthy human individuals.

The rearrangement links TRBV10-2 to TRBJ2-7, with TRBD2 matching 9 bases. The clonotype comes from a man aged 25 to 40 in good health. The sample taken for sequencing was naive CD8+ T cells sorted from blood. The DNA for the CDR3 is TGCGCCAGCAGTGGTCTAGCGGGATTGGAACAGTACTTC. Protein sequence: CASSGLAGLEQYF.